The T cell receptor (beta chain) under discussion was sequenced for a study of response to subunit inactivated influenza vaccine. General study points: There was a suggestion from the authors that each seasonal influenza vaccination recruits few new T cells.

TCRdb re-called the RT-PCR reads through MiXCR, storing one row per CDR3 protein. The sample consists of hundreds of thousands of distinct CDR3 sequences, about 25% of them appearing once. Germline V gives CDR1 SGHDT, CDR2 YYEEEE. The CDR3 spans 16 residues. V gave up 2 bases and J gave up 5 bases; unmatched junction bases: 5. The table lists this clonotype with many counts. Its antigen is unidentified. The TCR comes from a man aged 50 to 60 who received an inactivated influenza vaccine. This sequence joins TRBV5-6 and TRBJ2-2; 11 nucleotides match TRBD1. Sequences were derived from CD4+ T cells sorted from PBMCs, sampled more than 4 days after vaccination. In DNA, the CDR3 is TGTGCCAGCAGCTTTCGGACAGGGGGCTTGACCGGGGAGCTGTTTTTT. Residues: CASSFRTGGLTGELFF. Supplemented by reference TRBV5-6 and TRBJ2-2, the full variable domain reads DAGVTQSPTHLIKTRGQQVTLRCSPKSGHDTVSWYQQALGQGPQFIFQYYEEEERQRGNFPDRFSGHQFPNYSSELNVNALLLGDSALYLCASSFRTGGLTGELFFGEGSRLTVL.